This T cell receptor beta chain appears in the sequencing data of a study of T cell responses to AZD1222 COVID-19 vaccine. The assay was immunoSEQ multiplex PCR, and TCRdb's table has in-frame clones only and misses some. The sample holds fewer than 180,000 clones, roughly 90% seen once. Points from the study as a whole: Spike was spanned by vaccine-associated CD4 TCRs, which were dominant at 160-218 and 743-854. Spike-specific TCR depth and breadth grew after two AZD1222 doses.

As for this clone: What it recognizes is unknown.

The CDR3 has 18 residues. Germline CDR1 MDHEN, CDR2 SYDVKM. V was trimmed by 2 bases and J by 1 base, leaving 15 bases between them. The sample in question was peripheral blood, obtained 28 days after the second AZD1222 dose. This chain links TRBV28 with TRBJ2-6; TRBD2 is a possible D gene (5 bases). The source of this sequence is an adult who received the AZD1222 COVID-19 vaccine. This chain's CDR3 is CASSLPGLAASGANVLTF. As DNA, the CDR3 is TGTGCCAGCAGTTTACCCGGACTGGCAGCTTCTGGGGCCAACGTCCTGACTTTC. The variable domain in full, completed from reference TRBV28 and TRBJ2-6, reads DVKVTQSSRYLVKRTGEKVFLECVQDMDHENMFWYRQDPGLGLRLIYFSYDVKMKEKGDIPEGYSVSREKKERFSLILESASTNQTSMYLCASSLPGLAASGANVLTFGAGSRLTVL.